These 28 T cell receptor beta chains share one sample of origin, sequenced in a study of blood T cell repertoires in COVID-19. Clones were read by immunoSEQ multiplex PCR, and TCRdb kept only the in-frame ones, dropping some. The data hold roughly 54,000 clones, with 90% to 95% observed a single time. The source material was peripheral blood. These receptors were collected from an older woman with active or convalescent COVID-19.

The V call is TRBV7-3, the J call TRBJ1-1; D gene ambiguous. This CDR3 region has 14 residues. CDR1 SGHTA and CDR2 FQGTGA come from the germline V gene. V was clipped by 1 base and J by 1 base, with 7 bases between them. The CDR3 is CASSLIPGNTEAFF. The CDR3 DNA sequence: TGTGCCAGCAGCTTAATTCCAGGGAACACTGAAGCTTTCTTT.

This clone was observed a handful of times. The V call is TRBV7-2, the J call TRBJ2-1; TRBD1 aligns across 7 bases. V shed 6 bases and J 10 bases; nucleotides not matched to a gene: 6. CDR3 size: 12 residues. CDR1 and CDR2 from the germline V gene are SGHTA and FQGNSA. CDR3 sequence: CASSQGVGEQFF. CDR3 bases: TGTGCCAGCAGTCAGGGGGTTGGCGAGCAGTTCTTC.

V usage is TRBV5-1 and J usage is TRBJ1-6, with TRBD1 matching over 8 bases. The germline gives CDR1 SGHRS, CDR2 YFSETQ. There are 16 residues in the CDR3. Trimming cost V 0 bases and J 8 bases; bases outside gene matches: 7. This CDR3 reads CASSLAGGLSDSPLHF. CDR3 DNA: TGCGCCAGCAGCTTGGCAGGGGGCCTTTCGGATTCACCCCTCCACTTT.

The chain recombines TRBV7-2 with TRBJ1-2; a possible D gene is TRBD1 (5 bases). CDR1 and CDR2 (germline): SGHTA, FQGNSA. The CDR3 sequence is 16 residues long. V was cut by 1 base and J by 8 bases, with 20 bases left in between. Here the CDR3 reads CASSLGPPRAGSGYTF. CDR3 sequence (DNA): TGTGCCAGCAGCTTAGGTCCCCCCCGGGCAGGGTCCGGCTACACCTTC.

This chain uses TRBV2 with TRBJ1-1, with TRBD1 as a possible D gene (6 bases). The CDR3 has 12 residues. Trimming removed 6 bases from V and 3 bases from J, with 8 bases in between. The V gene's germline CDR1 is SNHLY and CDR2 FYNNEI. CDR3 in amino acids: CASSDRYTEAFF. CDR3 nucleotide sequence: TGTGCCAGCAGCGACAGGTACACTGAAGCTTTCTTT.

The chain combines TRBV30 with TRBJ2-7, with D perhaps matching TRBD1 (7 bases). The CDR3 is made up of 12 amino acids. Germline V gene sequence: CDR1 GTSNPN, CDR2 SVGIG (reference sequence). V was shortened by 4 bases and J by 6 bases, with 13 bases between the two germline ends. CDR3 sequence reads: CAWKGGTVEQYF. Written as DNA, the CDR3 is TGTGCCTGGAAAGGCGGGACAGTCGAGCAGTACTTC.

The rearrangement uses TRBV3-1 (or the pseudogene TRBV3-2) and TRBJ1-3; tentatively, D is TRBD1 (6 bases). Germline V gene lookup returns CDR1 LGHDT and CDR2 YNNKEL (reference sequence). V lost 4 bases to trimming and J lost 2 bases, with 15 bases between them. This CDR3 spans 16 amino acids. CDR3 nucleotides: TGTGCCAGCAGCCGCCAAACAGGGCGCCCTGGAAACACCATATATTTT. It translates to CASSRQTGRPGNTIYF.

The table lists this clone with a count of one. The genes are TRBV28 and TRBJ2-6; weak D call: TRBD1 (7 bases). The CDR3 spans 20 residues. The germline gives CDR1 MDHEN, CDR2 SYDVKM. Trimming pared 2 bases from V and 0 bases from J, leaving 20 bases between. CDR3 sequence (DNA): TGTGCCAGCAGTTTACTTGGAGGGGGCAAAAAACCCTCTGGGGCCAACGTCCTGACTTTC. Amino acids: CASSLLGGGKKPSGANVLTF.

In nucleotides, the CDR3 is TGTGCCAGCAGCTTAGAATTATTTCAGCCCCAGCATTTT. Amino acid sequence: CASSLELFQPQHF. This sequence joins TRBV7-2 and TRBJ1-5; D is unresolved. Trimming removed 1 base at V and 6 bases at J, with 7 bases between. CDR3 length: 13 amino acids. Germline V gene lookup returns CDR1 SGHTA and CDR2 FQGNSA.

The rearrangement joins TRBV5-4 to TRBJ2-2; 9 bases are a match to TRBD2. CDR1 is SGHNT and CDR2 is YYREEE in the germline V gene (reference sequence). The junction had 5 bases not matched to a gene; V was cut back by 0 bases and J by 5 bases. The CDR3 contains 16 residues. The CDR3 bases are TGTGCCAGCAGCTTGGTGAGGCGGGAGGGGACCGGGGAGCTGTTTTTT. This codes for CASSLVRREGTGELFF. Combining the CDR3 with reference TRBV5-4 and TRBJ2-2 gives the whole variable domain ETGVTQSPTHLIKTRGQQVTLRCSSQSGHNTVSWYQQALGQGPQFIFQYYREEENGRGNFPPRFSGLQFPNYSSELNVNALELDDSALYLCASSLVRREGTGELFFGEGSRLTVL.

The chain has TRBV3-1 (or the pseudogene TRBV3-2) and TRBJ2-7, with 12 bases that match TRBD2. Germline V gene data show CDR1 as LGHDT and CDR2 as YNNKEL (reference sequence). Losses at the gene ends were 0 bases for V and 7 bases for J; bases not matched to a gene: 7. The length of the CDR3 is 16 residues. CDR3 amino acids: CASSQDRTSGTGEQYF. CDR3 sequence (DNA): TGTGCCAGCAGCCAAGATCGGACTAGCGGGACGGGTGAGCAGTACTTC.

The chain employs TRBV4-1 and TRBJ1-5; a weak D match, TRBD1 (5 bases). The CDR3 contains 16 residues. V was shortened by 5 bases and J by 3 bases, with 17 bases between the two germline ends. From germline, CDR1 is MGHRA and CDR2 YSYEKL. The CDR3 spells CASSTFTGDFNQPQHF. For the CDR3, the DNA is TGCGCCAGCAGCACTTTCACCGGGGACTTCAATCAGCCCCAGCATTTT.

The chain employs TRBV15 and TRBJ2-7, with D perhaps matching TRBD1 (5 bases). Trimming stripped 0 bases from V and 5 bases from J, with 14 bases between. Looked up from germline, CDR1 is LNHNV and CDR2 is YYDKDF (reference sequence). The CDR3 covers 15 residues. The CDR3 is CATSRDQGRADEQYF. In DNA, the CDR3 is TGTGCCACCAGCAGAGATCAGGGCAGGGCGGACGAGCAGTACTTC.

This clone came up a few times. The rearrangement uses TRBV3-1 (or the pseudogene TRBV3-2) and TRBJ1-6; the D gene is possibly TRBD1 (5 bases). This CDR3 has 15 amino acids. CDR1 is LGHDT and CDR2 is YNNKEL in the germline V gene (reference sequence). With 0 bases removed from V and 8 bases from J, the gap between germline ends came to 11 bases. DNA for the CDR3: TGTGCCAGCAGCCAAGACCAGGGAAGGGATTCACCCCTCCACTTT. It specifies CASSQDQGRDSPLHF.

The chain couples TRBV6-1 to TRBJ1-2; D may be TRBD1 (6 bases). V was clipped by 3 bases and J by 8 bases, with 10 bases between them. CDR1 is MNHNS, CDR2 SASEGT, per germline. CDR3 length: 12 residues. The CDR3 DNA follows: TGTGCCAGCAGTGACAGGGGAAACGGCTACACCTTC. Translation gives CASSDRGNGYTF.

The genes are TRBV19 and TRBJ1-5; no clear D gene. Trimming pared 4 bases from V and 5 bases from J, leaving 6 bases between. Germline-derived CDR1 and CDR2 are LNHDA and SQIVND (reference sequence). The CDR3 length is 12 residues. The CDR3 here is CASSNRDQPQHF. The CDR3 nucleotides are TGTGCCAGTAGTAACAGAGATCAGCCCCAGCATTTT.

The chain couples TRBV6-2 or TRBV6-3 to TRBJ2-3; tentative D call: TRBD1 (5 bases). The CDR3 spans 13 residues. Germline V gene lookup returns CDR1 MNHEY and CDR2 SVGEGT. Trimming took 6 bases from V and 4 from J, leaving 11 bases between them. The DNA for the CDR3 is TGTGCCAGCAGCAAAGACAGTGCAGATACGCAGTATTTT. Protein sequence: CASSKDSADTQYF.

The chain combines TRBV7-6 with TRBJ2-7; a possible D gene is TRBD2 (5 bases). Germline CDR1 reads SGHVS; CDR2 reads FNYEAQ. The V end lost 5 bases, the J end lost 1 base, and 15 bases lay between the germline ends. The CDR3 loop spans 15 amino acids. The CDR3 region has the DNA TGTGCCAGCAGCCTCCGTTCGAGCGGATCCTACGAGCAGTACTTC. It specifies CASSLRSSGSYEQYF.

The chain is built from TRBV7-9 and TRBJ2-3, with TRBD2 matching over 8 bases. Germline values: CDR1 SEHNR, CDR2 FQNEAQ (reference sequence). The CDR3 has 18 residues. V lost 1 base to trimming and J lost 2 bases; unmatched junction nucleotides: 11. The CDR3 sequence: CASSLESLGGDPTDTQYF. The CDR3 region has the DNA TGTGCCAGCAGCTTAGAAAGCCTCGGGGGGGACCCCACAGATACGCAGTATTTT. Full variable domain (outside the CDR3, taken from reference TRBV7-9 and TRBJ2-3): DTGVSQNPRHKITKRGQNVTFRCDPISEHNRLYWYRQTLGQGPEFLTYFQNEAQLEKSRLLSDRFSAERPKGSFSTLEIQRTEQGDSAMYLCASSLESLGGDPTDTQYFGPGTRLTVL.

This rearrangement joins TRBV28 to TRBJ1-2; D gene unclear. From germline, CDR1 is MDHEN and CDR2 SYDVKM. The CDR3 has 14 amino acids. V was shortened by 5 bases and J by 0 bases, with 10 bases between the two germline ends. The CDR3 sequence is CASSPGLPNYGYTF. The CDR3 DNA follows: TGTGCCAGCAGTCCCGGACTGCCTAACTATGGCTACACCTTC.

This clone was seen a few times. The J gene is TRBJ1-5, the V gene TRBV24-1; possible D gene TRBD1, 6 bases. Trimming shortened V by 4 bases and J by 2 bases, and 11 bases separated the two germline ends. Germline CDR1 and CDR2: KGHDR and SFDVKD. CDR3 length: 15 residues. The CDR3 is CATSEGHRGNQPQHF. The CDR3 DNA reads as TGTGCCACCAGTGAGGGACACCGGGGCAATCAGCCCCAGCATTTT.

The V call is TRBV5-1, the J call TRBJ1-2; maybe TRBD1 (6 bases). The V and J ends lost 0 bases and 2 bases respectively, with 11 bases between them. The CDR3 consists of 15 residues. Per germline, CDR1 SGHRS and CDR2 YFSETQ. CDR3 loop: CASSLAGTGNYGYTF. CDR3 DNA: TGCGCCAGCAGCTTGGCCGGAACAGGGAACTATGGCTACACCTTC.

The gene calls are TRBV4-2 and TRBJ2-3; TRBD2 matches at 10 bases. The CDR3 contains 15 residues. With V trimmed by 2 bases and J by 6 bases, 5 bases remained unmatched. Looked up from germline, CDR1 is LGHNA and CDR2 is YNFKEQ. CDR3 region: CASSQPLAGEDTQYF. CDR3 DNA: TGTGCCAGCAGCCAACCGCTAGCGGGAGAGGATACGCAGTATTTT.

V is TRBV24-1 and J is TRBJ2-1, with TRBD2 matching 13 bases. Unmatched junction bases numbered 16, after V lost 2 bases and J lost 10 bases. CDR1 and CDR2 (germline): KGHDR, SFDVKD. The CDR3 covers 19 residues. CDR3 DNA: TGTGCCACCAGTGATTCGCCTACCACTAGCGGGAGGGCCTGGCGCGAGCAGTTCTTC. Protein product: CATSDSPTTSGRAWREQFF.

The rearrangement uses TRBV30 and TRBJ2-3; 11 bases fit TRBD2. The J segment lost 5 bases and the V segment lost 7 bases, leaving 5 bases of the junction unmatched. Germline values: CDR1 GTSNPN, CDR2 SVGIG (reference sequence). The CDR3 spans 13 residues. This CDR3 reads CASTSGGGDTQYF. CDR3 nucleotide sequence: TGTGCCTCTACTAGCGGGGGCGGAGATACGCAGTATTTT. Combining the CDR3 with reference TRBV30 and TRBJ2-3 gives the whole variable domain SQTIHQWPATLVQPVGSPLSLECTVEGTSNPNLYWYRQAAGRGLQLLFYSVGIGQISSEVPQNLSASRPQDRQFILSSKKLLLSDSGFYLCASTSGGGDTQYFGPGTRLTVL.

This clone has a handful of counts. The chain links TRBV18 to TRBJ1-1; no clear D. Germline lookup yields CDR1 KGHSH and CDR2 LQKENI. V was clipped by 4 bases and J by 3 bases, with 6 bases between them. The CDR3 extends over 12 amino acids. CDR3 in DNA: TGTGCCAGCTCACGGGAGTACACTGAAGCTTTCTTT. Residues: CASSREYTEAFF.

The V and J genes are TRBV7-8 and TRBJ2-2; TRBD2 agrees at 7 bases. The ends lost 0 bases at V and 5 bases at J; junction bases unmatched: 12. There are 18 residues in the CDR3. The germline gives CDR1 SGHVS, CDR2 FQNEAQ. The CDR3 nucleotides are TGTGCCAGCAGCTTAGCCCGGGGATTCGGACTAGGGACCGGGGAGCTGTTTTTT. Translated, it gives CASSLARGFGLGTGELFF. Combining the CDR3 with reference TRBV7-8 and TRBJ2-2 gives the whole variable domain GAGVSQSPRYKVAKRGQDVALRCDPISGHVSLFWYQQALGQGPEFLTYFQNEAQLDKSGLPSDRFFAERPEGSVSTLKIQRTQQEDSAVYLCASSLARGFGLGTGELFFGEGSRLTVL.

The rearrangement links TRBV5-6 to TRBJ1-5; TRBD1 agrees at 7 bases. The V gene end was trimmed by 0 bases and the J gene end by 4 bases; junction bases not matched to a gene: 4. CDR3 length equals 15 residues. CDR1 SGHDT and CDR2 YYEEEE come from the germline V gene. The CDR3, as DNA: TGTGCCAGCAGCTTGGGCCCAGGGGGTAATCAGCCCCAGCATTTT. Its protein product is CASSLGPGGNQPQHF. Together with reference TRBV5-6 and TRBJ1-5, the CDR3 gives the full variable domain: DAGVTQSPTHLIKTRGQQVTLRCSPKSGHDTVSWYQQALGQGPQFIFQYYEEEERQRGNFPDRFSGHQFPNYSSELNVNALLLGDSALYLCASSLGPGGNQPQHFGDGTRLSIL.